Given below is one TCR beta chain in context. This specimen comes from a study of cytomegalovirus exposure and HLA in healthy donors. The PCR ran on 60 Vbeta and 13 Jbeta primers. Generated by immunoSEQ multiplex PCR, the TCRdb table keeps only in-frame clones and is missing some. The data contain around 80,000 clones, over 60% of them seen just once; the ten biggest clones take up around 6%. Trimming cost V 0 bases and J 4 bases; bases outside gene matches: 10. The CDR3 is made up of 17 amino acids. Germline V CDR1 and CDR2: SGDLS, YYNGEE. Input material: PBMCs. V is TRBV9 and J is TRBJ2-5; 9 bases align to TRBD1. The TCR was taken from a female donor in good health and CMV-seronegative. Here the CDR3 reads CASSVGFRDRVIETQYF. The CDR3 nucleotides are TGTGCCAGCAGCGTAGGTTTCCGGGACAGGGTCATAGAGACCCAGTACTTC.